Reported below is one T cell receptor beta chain. No antigen is known for it. This entry belongs to a study of OX40 agonist ivuxolimab in advanced cancers. The wider study: The drug used for patients, ivuxolimab, was an agonistic anti-OX40 (CD134) antibody. General study results and limits: Certain nonresponders likewise exhibited a low normalized T-cell clonal expansion.

At baseline, cycle 4 day 1, and cycle 7 day 1, blood was sampled. This CDR3 comprises 14 residues. Germline CDR1 reads LGHNA; CDR2 reads YSLEER. V trimming: 1 base; J trimming: 4 bases; junction bases outside the gene matches: 3. The assay was immunoSEQ multiplex PCR, and TCRdb's table has in-frame clones only and misses some. The repertoire holds 85,000 to 95,000 clones, roughly 87% seen once, with 0.33% in the top ten. This TCR came from an adult with an advanced solid tumor such as melanoma, head and neck, liver or kidney cancer. The sample consisted of CD4+ or CD8+ T cells sorted from blood, taken in a trial of the OX40 agonist ivuxolimab. The chain recombines TRBV4-3 with TRBJ1-1; 7 nucleotides line up with TRBD1. The CDR3 region has the DNA TGCGCCAGCAGCCAAGCGGCAGGGGGCACTGAAGCTTTCTTT. It encodes CASSQAAGGTEAFF.